This record concerns one T cell receptor (beta chain) sequence. The antigen is undetermined. Looked up from germline, CDR1 is DFQATT and CDR2 is SNEGSKA (reference sequence). Trimming removed 0 bases at V and 7 bases at J, with 13 bases between. The CDR3 spans 15 residues. TCRdb analysed the reads with MiXCR anew, one entry per CDR3 protein. The table records roughly 110,000 distinct CDR3 sequences, over 9.5% of them present only once. The entry originates in a study of T cell repertoires in cytomegalovirus infection. Across the whole study: Public TCR beta signatures indicated both CMV infection and matching HLA type.

General study results and limits: In two of eight donors, the top clonotype was HLA-C-restricted CMV-specific.

The source of this sequence is a human donor in good health (CMV status not recorded). Some clones in this sample may be carry-over from other donors' samples. The sample consisted of PBMCs, sequenced either directly or after in vitro stimulation (not recorded which). This rearrangement joins TRBV20-1 to TRBJ1-6; D is perhaps TRBD1 (5 bases). CDR3: CSARDLEGSNSPLHF. The CDR3 DNA reads TGCAGTGCTAGAGATCTGGAGGGGAGCAATTCACCCCTCCACTTT.